Listed below are T cell receptor beta chains from one sample, sequenced in a study of shared clonotypes between healthy human individuals. Data came from immunoSEQ multiplex PCR; TCRdb stores just in-frame clones and leaves some out. The data hold 1.5 million to 2.5 million clones, with about 95% observed a single time. The specimen was naive CD8+ T cells sorted from blood. The receptors were sampled from a man younger than 35 in good health. Each CDR3 is given with its conserved first and last residue. A D gene is named only where the DNA matches it firmly. A row's size may be missing; if present it is once, few, many or a size class.

clone size	V gene	J gene	D gene	CDR3 DNA	CDR3 protein
NA	TRBV6-5	TRBJ2-7	TRBD2	TGTGCCAGCAGTCTAGCGGGAGCGTCGTACGAGCAGTACTTC	CASSLAGASYEQYF
NA	TRBV30	TRBJ1-5	NA	TGTGCCTGGAGTGTTGGGCAGGGTAATCAGCCCCAGCATTTT	CAWSVGQGNQPQHF
NA	TRBV5-6	TRBJ1-2	TRBD1	TGTGCCAGCAGCTCGGATAAGGGGGCCGATGTCTGGTATGGCTACACCTTC	CASSSDKGADVWYGYTF
NA	TRBV27	TRBJ2-2	TRBD1	TGTGCCAGCAGTCAGAGGGACAGGGGGGTCACCGGGGAGCTGTTTTTT	CASSQRDRGVTGELFF
NA	TRBV29-1	TRBJ1-2	NA	TGCAGCGTCGAGGACTCGGCGGGCTACACCTTC	CSVEDSAGYTF
NA	TRBV15	TRBJ2-7	NA	TGTGCCACCAGCGGAGACGGGGCCCACGAGCAGTACTTC	CATSGDGAHEQYF
NA	TRBV6-5	TRBJ2-3	NA	TGTGCCAGCAGTTACGTCGAGGATGTCGATACGCAGTATTTT	CASSYVEDVDTQYF
NA	TRBV7-9	TRBJ2-1	TRBD2	TGTGCCAGCAGCTTAGAGGGACTAGAGCAGTTCTTC	CASSLEGLEQFF
NA	TRBV9	TRBJ2-7	NA	TGTGCCAGCAGCACCGGACGGGATTACGAGCAGTACTTC	CASSTGRDYEQYF
NA	TRBV30	TRBJ2-1	NA	TGTGCCTGGAGCGAGGGACTTGAGCAGTTCTTC	CAWSEGLEQFF
few	TRBV18	TRBJ1-1	NA	TGTGCCAGCTCACCAGTAGCCCACACTGAAGCTTTCTTT	CASSPVAHTEAFF
NA	TRBV6-5	TRBJ1-2	TRBD1	TGTGCCAGCAGTTACGCTTACGGGACAGGGGGTGGCTACACCTTC	CASSYAYGTGGGYTF
NA	TRBV18	TRBJ2-7	NA	TGTGCCAGCTCACCTGAAGCCTACGAGCAGTACTTC	CASSPEAYEQYF
NA	TRBV13	TRBJ2-1	NA	TGTGCCAGCAGCTTCCCCGCGACAGACTACAATGAGCAGTTCTTC	CASSFPATDYNEQFF
NA	TRBV27	TRBJ2-1	NA	TGTGCCAGCCATGAAGGGGGCTCCTACAATGAGCAGTTCTTC	CASHEGGSYNEQFF
NA	TRBV4-2	TRBJ2-7	NA	TGTGCCAGCAGCCAAGTGGCTAGTCTAGATTGGGAGCAGTACTTC	CASSQVASLDWEQYF
NA	TRBV6-1	TRBJ2-3	NA	TGTGCCAGCAGTGGGAGGGGAATGATAGATACGCAGTATTTT	CASSGRGMIDTQYF
NA	TRBV10-3	TRBJ2-5	TRBD1	TGTGCCATCAGTGGGGGGTCAGGGGGCCTTATCGAGACCCAGTACTTC	CAISGGSGGLIETQYF
NA	TRBV6-6	TRBJ2-7	NA	TGTGCCAGCAGCAAAACAGGGTACGTCGAGCAGTACTTC	CASSKTGYVEQYF
NA	TRBV4-1	TRBJ1-1	TRBD1	TGCGCCAGCAGCCCCCCTTTGGACAGGGAGGGAACTGAAGCTTTCTTT	CASSPPLDREGTEAFF